This T cell receptor beta chain was sequenced for a study of OX40 agonist ivuxolimab in advanced cancers. Germline-derived CDR1 and CDR2 are MNHEY and SMNVEV (reference sequence). This CDR3 contains 14 residues. J lost 3 bases, V lost 3 bases, and 2 bases had no gene match. Produced via immunoSEQ multiplex PCR; TCRdb's table is partial and in-frame only. The table lists about 22,000 clones, almost 85% of them singletons. The sequencing here drew on CD4+ or CD8+ T cells sorted from blood, taken in a trial of the OX40 agonist ivuxolimab. The chain links TRBV27 to TRBJ2-1; 7 nucleotides line up with TRBD1. The clonotype was recovered from an adult with an advanced solid tumor such as melanoma, head and neck, liver or kidney cancer. CDR3 region: CASSFRGLYNEQFF. The CDR3 DNA follows: TGTGCCAGCAGTTTTAGGGGGCTCTACAATGAGCAGTTCTTC.